This T cell receptor beta chain was documented in a study of T cell changes during pregnancy in multiple sclerosis (dated by TCRdb to about 2019). Concerning the study at large: The study examined how the T cell repertoire changed over the course of pregnancy in women with multiple sclerosis.

CDR1 and CDR2 are read off the germline V gene as SGHTA and FQGNSA. The CDR3 runs 15 amino acids, cysteine and phenylalanine included. The sequence is cut down to CDR3 DNA, 45 bases in frame from base 1. Here V drops 5 bases and J drops 5 bases, and the junction holds 11 bases not matched to any gene. Libraries came from the immunoSEQ multiplex PCR assay. The source is immuneACCESS, and TCRdb retained only in-frame sequences with V and J called. Part of the clones is not carried over; for the studies checked, unresolved V genes explain less than half of this, and the remainder is unexplained. Present in this sample are some 80,000 clones, 92% of which were seen just once. 1.4% to 1.5% of the sample is in the top ten clones. This clone was seen more than once but under ten times. Its binding antigen is unknown. Nothing much larger sits one base from this clone, and base qualities are not available.

In this chain, TRBV7-2 is recombined with TRBJ1-1; TRBD1 lines up with 7 middle nucleotides. The sequence came from a female donor with multiple sclerosis, enrolled in a pregnancy study. Sequencing used peripheral blood, obtained before pregnancy. The nucleotide sequence reads TGTGCCAGCAGCGCGCCGACAGGGTTGCGAACTGAAGCTTTCTTT. Its coded protein is CASSAPTGLRTEAFF.